A single sample gave rise to the 8 T cell receptor beta chains below, sequenced in a study of T cell repertoires in cytomegalovirus infection (dated by TCRdb to the late 2010s). In the paper's terms, the treatment or condition label means: in vitro stimulation with specific CMV peptide epitopes to enrich CMV-specific T cells. Their cognate antigens are unknown. Instrument on record: Illumina HiSeq 1500. TCRdb reanalyzed the raw reads on its own, using fastp at Q25 for trimming and MiXCR for clone calling, and kept in-frame beta chains. Every entry covers one CDR3 protein and lists the most common genes and DNA from its rows. Present in this sample are around 500,000 distinct CDR3 sequences, under 55% of which were seen just once. The ten largest clones add up to 40% to 50% of the sample. The specimen was cultured PBMCs, collected from culture after CMV antigen stimulation. Every receptor here comes from a human donor in good health (CMV status not recorded). Some clones in this sample may be carry-over from other donors' samples.

The chain couples TRBV6-8 to TRBJ2-1; no clear D gene. CDR1 is MNHGY and CDR2 is SAAAGT in the germline V gene. The CDR3 is 13 amino acids. V was shortened by 5 bases and J by 5 bases, with 10 bases between the two germline ends. CDR3 bases: TGTGCCAGCAGTGAGGCGTATCACAATGAGCAGTTCTTC. Protein sequence: CASSEAYHNEQFF.

The chain is built from TRBV6-5 and TRBJ1-2; D is ambiguous. Between the trimmed V and J ends, which lost 5 bases and 7 bases, there was a span of 11 bases. Germline-derived CDR1 and CDR2 are MNHEY and SVGAGI. This CDR3 comprises 12 residues. CDR3 amino acids: CASSVPKGGYTF. DNA of the CDR3: TGTGCCAGCAGTGTCCCTAAGGGTGGCTACACCTTC.

This clonotype was seen more than once but under ten times. V gene TRBV6-5 combines with J gene TRBJ2-2; 11 bases match TRBD1. This CDR3 spans 19 amino acids. V was clipped by 0 bases and J by 4 bases; unmatched bases: 10. CDR1 and CDR2 (germline): MNHEY, SVGAGI. The CDR3 reads CASSYSTPWTGGFTGELFF. CDR3 bases: TGTGCCAGCAGTTACTCGACACCCTGGACAGGGGGCTTCACCGGGGAGCTGTTTTTT.

The V and J genes are TRBV7-2 and TRBJ2-7; 10 bases are a match to TRBD1. V was clipped by 2 bases and J by 5 bases; unmatched bases: 6. The CDR3 is 15 amino acids. Germline V gene lookup returns CDR1 SGHTA and CDR2 FQGNSA. CDR3 DNA: TGTGCCAGCAGCTTAATGGGACAGGGGATCCACGAGCAGTACTTC. Residues: CASSLMGQGIHEQYF.

This clonotype was observed a few times. This chain joins TRBV4-3 and TRBJ2-7; TRBD2 is a possible D gene (5 bases). V was trimmed by 2 bases and J by 2 bases, leaving 10 bases between them. This CDR3 has 14 amino acids. Germline assignment: CDR1 LGHNA and CDR2 YSLEER. The CDR3 bases are TGCGCCAGCAGCCAAAGGAGCGGTACCTACGAGCAGTACTTC. Translation: CASSQRSGTYEQYF.

The chain carries TRBV7-2 and TRBJ2-1; a weak D match, TRBD1 (5 bases). Trimming cost V 7 bases and J 9 bases, with 16 bases left between them. Looked up from germline, CDR1 is SGHTA and CDR2 is FQGNSA. The CDR3 loop spans 13 amino acids. DNA of the CDR3: TGTGCCAGCACCCCAATCGCCCAGGGTGAGCAGTTCTTC. It yields the protein CASTPIAQGEQFF.

The V call is TRBV7-7, the J call TRBJ2-7; possible D gene TRBD2, 5 bases. Per the germline V gene, CDR1 is SSHAT and CDR2 is FNYEAQ (reference sequence). This CDR3 comprises 15 residues. With 2 bases removed from V and 2 bases from J, the gap between germline ends came to 13 bases. In DNA form, the CDR3 reads TGTGCCAGCAGCTTATCACCCATCGGGACCTACGAGCAGTACTTC. It codes for CASSLSPIGTYEQYF.

V gene TRBV12-5 combines with J gene TRBJ2-7, with D hard to call. The CDR3 runs 14 residues. Germline assignment: CDR1 LGHNT and CDR2 FRNRAP. Trimming removed 1 base from V and 2 bases from J, with 9 bases in between. CDR3 protein: CASGLDTNPYEQYF. In nucleotides, the CDR3 is TGTGCTAGTGGTTTGGACACTAACCCCTACGAGCAGTACTTC.